The clone carrying this T cell receptor beta chain has more than one count but fewer than ten. Investigators plated 200,000 CFSE-labeled responder cells together with 200,000 irradiated stimulator cells labeled with violet dye. The data originate from a study of graft-versus-host responses after intestinal transplantation. Study as a whole: Following induction with anti-thymocyte globulin, all recipients were given tacrolimus and steroids for two to three years. Study-wide results and limits: An association linked early post-transplant HvG declines with peak circulating GvH clone levels.

Profiled with immunoSEQ multiplex PCR; TCRdb holds only in-frame clones, not every one. Here the sample spans about 10,000 clones, 31% being singletons. The V end lost 4 bases, the J end lost 5 bases, and 7 bases lay between the germline ends. Germline V gives CDR1 SGHKS, CDR2 YYEKEE (reference sequence). This CDR3 is 13 amino acids long. The specimen was alloreactive CD4+ T cells from a mixed lymphocyte reaction culture, collected before transplantation. Specified subset: CFSE-low proliferating T cells sorted from roughly six-day pre-transplant mixed lymphocyte reaction (GvH or HvG direction). The sequence was obtained from a human patient who was an organ donor for intestinal transplantation. The rearrangement uses TRBV5-5 and TRBJ1-6; TRBD1 is a possible D gene (6 bases). As DNA, the CDR3 is TGTGCCAGCAGCCGACAGGATAATTCACCCCTCCACTTT. Amino acid sequence: CASSRQDNSPLHF.